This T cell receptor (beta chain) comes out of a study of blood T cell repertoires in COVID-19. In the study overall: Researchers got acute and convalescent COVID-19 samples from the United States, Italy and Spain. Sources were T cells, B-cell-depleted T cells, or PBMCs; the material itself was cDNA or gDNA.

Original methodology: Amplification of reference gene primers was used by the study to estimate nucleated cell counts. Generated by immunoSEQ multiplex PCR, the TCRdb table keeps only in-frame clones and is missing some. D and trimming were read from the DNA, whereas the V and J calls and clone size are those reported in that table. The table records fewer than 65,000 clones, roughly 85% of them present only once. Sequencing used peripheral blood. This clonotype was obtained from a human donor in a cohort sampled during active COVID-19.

CDR3 DNA sequence: TGTGCCACCAGTGTTGCAGGGCGCTATGGCTACACCTTC. Amino acids: CATSVAGRYGYTF. This chain uses TRBV24-1 with TRBJ1-2; possibly TRBD1 for D (5 bases). CDR1 is KGHDR, CDR2 SFDVKD, per germline. The CDR3 sequence is 13 residues long. Trimming removed 5 bases at V and 4 bases at J, with 10 bases between.